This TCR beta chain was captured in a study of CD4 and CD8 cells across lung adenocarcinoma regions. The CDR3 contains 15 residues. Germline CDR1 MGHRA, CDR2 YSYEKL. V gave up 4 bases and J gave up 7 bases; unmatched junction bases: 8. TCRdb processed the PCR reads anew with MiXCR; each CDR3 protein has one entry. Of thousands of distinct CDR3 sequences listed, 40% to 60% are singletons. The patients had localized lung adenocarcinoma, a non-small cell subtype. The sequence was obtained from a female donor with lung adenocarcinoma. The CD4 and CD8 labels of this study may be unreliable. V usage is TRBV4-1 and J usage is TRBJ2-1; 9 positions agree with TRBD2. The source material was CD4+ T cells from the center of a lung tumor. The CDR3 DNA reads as TGCGCCAGCAGCCTCCTAAGCGGGAGGAAGAATGAGCAGTTCTTC. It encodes CASSLLSGRKNEQFF.